One and the same sample provided the 22 T cell receptor beta chains below, sequenced in a study of cytomegalovirus exposure and HLA in healthy donors. The PCR made use of 60 Vbeta and 13 Jbeta primers. The method was immunoSEQ multiplex PCR; TCRdb's version includes in-frame clones alone and lacks a portion of them. The sample gives some 140,000 clones, about four fifths of which show up once; more than 3% is in the top ten. The sample was PBMCs. These receptors came from a female donor in good health and CMV-seronegative.

The rearrangement uses TRBV29-1 and TRBJ1-4; D might be TRBD1 (5 bases). The CDR3 has 13 residues. Germline-derived CDR1 and CDR2 are SQVTM and ANQGSEA. The DNA of the CDR3 is TGCAGTTGCTCACTGGGGGGTTTTGAAAAACTGTTTTTT. This gives the protein CSCSLGGFEKLFF.

This clone was seen only a few times. The V gene is TRBV9, the J gene TRBJ2-1; 7 bases are shared with TRBD1. The CDR3 is 14 amino acids. J lost 6 bases, V lost 2 bases, and 5 bases had no gene match. Germline-derived CDR1 and CDR2 are SGDLS and YYNGEE. CDR3 protein: CASSVTGDVNEQFF. The CDR3 region has the DNA TGTGCCAGCAGCGTCACAGGGGACGTCAATGAGCAGTTCTTC.

The chain recombines TRBV18 with TRBJ2-3, with D tentatively TRBD1 (5 bases). The germline gives CDR1 KGHSH, CDR2 LQKENI. Trimming pared 2 bases from V and 7 bases from J, leaving 19 bases between. The length of the CDR3 is 16 residues. CDR3 nucleotides: TGTGCCAGCTCACCAATCCAGGGTTTTTTGGGGAATACGCAGTATTTT. Its translation: CASSPIQGFLGNTQYF.

This chain links TRBV11-2 with TRBJ2-6, with TRBD2 matching over 7 bases. The CDR3 has 18 amino acids. V lost 6 bases and J lost 4; bases outside the gene matches: 15. Germline CDR1 and CDR2: SGHAT and FQNNGV. Here the CDR3 reads CASRALGGRTPGANVLTF. The CDR3 DNA is TGTGCCAGCAGGGCCTTGGGCGGGAGAACTCCCGGGGCCAACGTCCTGACTTTC.

This chain connects TRBV7-9 to TRBJ1-3; D gene ambiguous. The CDR3 extends over 12 amino acids. Looked up from germline, CDR1 is SEHNR and CDR2 is FQNEAQ (reference sequence). Trimming shortened V by 5 bases and J by 3 bases, and 5 bases separated the two germline ends. The CDR3 coding sequence is TGTGCCAGCAGCCCCCGTGGAAACACCATATATTTT. Protein: CASSPRGNTIYF.

The chain joins TRBV20-1 to TRBJ1-2; D is unclear. Germline V gene sequence: CDR1 DFQATT, CDR2 SNEGSKA (reference sequence). Trimming pared 6 bases from V and 2 bases from J, leaving 7 bases between. The CDR3 is made up of 11 amino acids. The CDR3 spells CSANPNYGYTF. The CDR3 nucleotides read TGCAGTGCAAATCCGAACTATGGCTACACCTTC.

Only a few counts were recorded for this clone. The chain employs TRBV13 and TRBJ2-7; 9 nucleotides agree with TRBD1. V was pared by 3 bases and J by 5 bases, with 2 bases of the junction left unmatched. CDR1 and CDR2 from the germline V gene are PRHDT and FYEKMQ (reference sequence). This CDR3 is built from 13 residues. The CDR3 region has the DNA TGTGCCAGCAGCTTCCGACAGGGGGACGAGCAGTACTTC. Translating gives CASSFRQGDEQYF.

The rearrangement uses TRBV11-3 and TRBJ2-7; D is undetermined. CDR3 size: 12 residues. Germline CDR1 SGHNT, CDR2 YENEEA. The V end was cut by 5 bases, the J end by 5 bases, with 10 bases between. The CDR3 is CASSAGQHEQYF. CDR3 coding DNA: TGTGCCAGCAGCGCAGGCCAGCACGAGCAGTACTTC.

The V and J genes are TRBV13 and TRBJ2-7; 13 bases match TRBD2. The CDR3 spans 17 residues. The germline V gene encodes CDR1 PRHDT and CDR2 FYEKMQ (reference sequence). V dropped 5 bases and J dropped 3; count of bases not matched to a gene: 10. The CDR3 protein is CASSAGLAGRSLYEQYF. CDR3 coding DNA: TGTGCCAGCAGCGCGGGACTAGCGGGGAGATCCCTCTACGAGCAGTACTTC.

CDR3 DNA: TGTGCCGGTGGGCGGAACACCGGGGAGCTGTTTTTT. The encoded protein is CAGGRNTGELFF. This chain uses TRBV19 with TRBJ2-2; D not certain. V was clipped by 11 bases and J by 1 base, with 8 bases between them. CDR3 length equals 12 residues. In germline, CDR1 is LNHDA, CDR2 SQIVND (reference sequence).

The rearrangement links TRBV28 to TRBJ1-1; 9 bases agree with TRBD1. Germline CDR1 is MDHEN and CDR2 is SYDVKM. The V and J ends lost 6 bases and 7 bases, in that order; junction bases with no gene match: 6. The CDR3 consists of 13 residues. The CDR3 DNA is TGTGCCAGCAGGCGGACAGGGGATAGTGAAGCTTTCTTT. This encodes CASRRTGDSEAFF.

The rearrangement links TRBV30 to TRBJ1-3; D is unresolved. The V end was cut by 7 bases, the J end by 4 bases, with 14 bases between. The CDR3 consists of 13 residues. Germline V gives CDR1 GTSNPN, CDR2 SVGIG (reference sequence). The CDR3 region has the DNA TGTGCCTCCGATCCTAGCGGGGGAAACACCATATATTTT. Translation gives CASDPSGGNTIYF.

The J gene is TRBJ2-1, the V gene TRBV5-6; possibly TRBD1 for D (5 bases). V lost 1 base and J lost 8, with 10 bases in between. Germline V gene sequence: CDR1 SGHDT, CDR2 YYEEEE. The CDR3 is 13 residues long. The DNA for the CDR3 is TGTGCCAGCAGCTTGAACAGGATTTATGAGCAGTTCTTC. Translation: CASSLNRIYEQFF.

J is TRBJ2-7 and V is TRBV18; TRBD2 matches 10 bases. With 3 bases clipped from V and 4 bases from J, the junction kept 3 bases outside the gene matches. Germline CDR1 is KGHSH and CDR2 is LQKENI. The CDR3 is made up of 14 amino acids. The CDR3 nucleotides are TGTGCCAGCTCACCTGGGACTAGCGAATACGAGCAGTACTTC. Amino acid sequence: CASSPGTSEYEQYF.

The V gene is TRBV6-9, the J gene TRBJ2-7; D uncertain. CDR3 length: 16 residues. V lost 0 bases and J 2 bases, leaving 14 bases between the germline ends. CDR1 and CDR2 from the germline V gene are MNHGY and SVAAGI. DNA of the CDR3: TGTGCCAGCAGTTATTCGAGGCACTTGGCAACCTACGAGCAGTACTTC. Amino acid sequence: CASSYSRHLATYEQYF.

The chain has TRBV13 and TRBJ2-1; TRBD2 matches 14 bases. Germline CDR1 PRHDT, CDR2 FYEKMQ (reference sequence). The CDR3 contains 16 residues. V was clipped by 5 bases and J by 6 bases; unmatched bases: 6. Here the CDR3 DNA reads TGTGCCAGCAGCCCAGGGGGGACTAGCGGGGGCAATGAGCAGTTCTTC. Translation: CASSPGGTSGGNEQFF.

The chain is built from TRBV30 and TRBJ1-2; D is uncertain. The V gene's germline CDR1 is GTSNPN and CDR2 SVGIG (reference sequence). The CDR3 spans 12 residues. Between the trimmed V and J ends, which lost 0 bases and 5 bases, there was a span of 7 bases. The CDR3: CAWSVSGYGYTF. For the CDR3, the DNA is TGTGCCTGGAGTGTATCAGGTTATGGCTACACCTTC.

V gene TRBV7-2 combines with J gene TRBJ2-5, with D possibly being TRBD2 (6 bases). The CDR3 is 14 amino acids. Trimming left V 3 bases short and J 4 bases short, with 12 bases between. Looked up from germline, CDR1 is SGHTA and CDR2 is FQGNSA. The CDR3, as DNA: TGTGCCAGCAGCTTTCTGGCGGGGCGAGAGACCCAGTACTTC. Translation gives CASSFLAGRETQYF.

This clone is a singleton in its sample. V and J are TRBV28 and TRBJ2-6; unclear D gene. The length of the CDR3 is 14 residues. Germline CDR1 reads MDHEN; CDR2 reads SYDVKM. V lost 4 bases and J 2 bases, leaving 6 bases between the germline ends. This CDR3 is CASSSPAGANVLTF. Written as DNA, the CDR3 is TGTGCCAGCAGTTCCCCCGCTGGGGCCAACGTCCTGACTTTC.

The chain employs TRBV19 and TRBJ2-1; TRBD1 might be the D (5 bases). This CDR3 spans 13 amino acids. Trimming removed 8 bases at V and 2 bases at J, with 10 bases between. Germline lookup yields CDR1 LNHDA and CDR2 SQIVND (reference sequence). The CDR3 loop is CASSEQAYNEQFF. CDR3 sequence (DNA): TGTGCCAGTTCCGAACAGGCCTACAATGAGCAGTTCTTC.

This chain links TRBV10-3 with TRBJ1-2, with 12 bases identical to TRBD1. Germline V gene sequence: CDR1 ENHRY, CDR2 SYGVKD. V gave up 0 bases and J gave up 5 bases; unmatched junction bases: 7. CDR3 length: 17 residues. CDR3 sequence: CAISESGQGATSYGYTF. CDR3 nucleotide sequence: TGTGCCATCAGTGAGTCGGGACAGGGGGCGACTTCATATGGCTACACCTTC.

The CDR3 loop is CASSRGTGLSGNTIYF. As DNA, the CDR3 is TGTGCCAGCTCACGGGGAACAGGGCTTTCTGGAAACACCATATATTTT. This chain links TRBV18 with TRBJ1-3; a possible D gene is TRBD1 (6 bases). V lost 4 bases and J 1 base, leaving 14 bases between the germline ends. Germline CDR1 KGHSH, CDR2 LQKENI. The CDR3 sequence is 16 residues long. Complete variable domain (other parts from reference TRBV18 and TRBJ1-3): NAGVMQNPRHLVRRRGQEARLRCSPMKGHSHVYWYRQLPEEGLKFMVYLQKENIIDESGMPKERFSAEFPKEGPSILRIQQVVRGDSAAYFCASSRGTGLSGNTIYFGEGSWLTVV.